This is a list of T cell receptor beta chains from one sample in a study of human T cells and chemical hapten exposure. TCRdb redid the calling of the RACE reads with MiXCR, one entry per CDR3 protein. The repertoire includes roughly 81,000 distinct CDR3 sequences, about 9% of them detected once, and roughly 2.6% sits in the top ten. Specimen: whole blood, collected in connection with sensitization to the hapten diphenylcyclopropenone (DPC). The receptors stem from a man aged 35 to 55 with alopecia areata. Some clones in this sample may be carry-over from other donors' samples. Each CDR3 is given with its conserved first and last residue. D genes are given only for firm matches. Clone size is shown for a subset of rows, as once, few, many or a class of expanded clone.

>TRBD2|TRBJ2-6|many|TRBV7-6
TGTGCCAGCAGCGAGCCGGGACTAGCGGATTTTTGGTCTGGGGCCAACGTCCTGACTTTC
CASSEPGLADFWSGANVLTF
>-|TRBJ2-3|many|TRBV29-1
TGCAGCGTTGTGGCCTTCCAAGGGGGCACAGATACGCAGTATTTT
CSVVAFQGGTDTQYF
>-|TRBJ2-3|-|TRBV29-1
TGCAGCGTTGAGACACTCACAGATACGCAGTATTTT
CSVETLTDTQYF
>-|TRBJ1-5|-|TRBV24-1
TGTGCCACCCCACCTGAAGGTTCGGATAGCAATCAGCCCCAGCATTTT
CATPPEGSDSNQPQHF
>TRBD1|TRBJ1-2|few|TRBV11-2
TGTGCCAGCAGCCAAACAGGGGTAAATGGCTACACCTTC
CASSQTGVNGYTF
>-|TRBJ2-1|-|TRBV5-1
TGCGCCAGCAGCTCACTTGGACAGAGGCAGTTCTTC
CASSSLGQRQFF
>-|TRBJ2-1|few|TRBV6-6
TGTGCCAGCAGTTCGCGGGCCCCCTCCTACAATGAGCAGTTCTTC
CASSSRAPSYNEQFF
>-|TRBJ1-1|-|TRBV18
TGTGCCAGCTCACCTGGGGGGGTTGCTTTCTTT
CASSPGGVAFF
>TRBD2|TRBJ2-3|-|TRBV20-1
TGCAGTGCTCAAAGACTAGCGGCCACAGATACGCAGTATTTT
CSAQRLAATDTQYF
>-|TRBJ2-7|few|TRBV30
TGTGCTTTGGAATGGGGGGCAACCTACGAGCAGTACTTC
CALEWGATYEQYF
>-|TRBJ2-1|many|TRBV30
TGTGCCTGGAGGGGATACAATGAGCAGTTCTTC
CAWRGYNEQFF
>-|TRBJ1-1|few|TRBV29-1
TGCAGCGTTGATGGGACCTACAGGCGTAGCACTGAAGCTTTCTTT
CSVDGTYRRSTEAFF
>TRBD2|TRBJ2-2|-|TRBV30
TGTGCCTGGATAAAACCGGGACTAGCTCAGACCGGGGAGCTGTTTTTT
CAWIKPGLAQTGELFF
>TRBD2|TRBJ2-1|-|TRBV14
TGTGCCAGCAGCCAAGAATGGAGACTAGCGCCATACAATGAGCAGTTCTTC
CASSQEWRLAPYNEQFF
>-|TRBJ2-7|few|TRBV4-3
TGCGCCAGCAGCCAAGGTCCCATGGGGGTGAGGGTCCCCTACGAGCAGTACTTC
CASSQGPMGVRVPYEQYF
>-|TRBJ2-2|many|TRBV29-1
TGCAGCGTTGCGCGAAGGGACTTCACCGGGGAGCTGTTTTTT
CSVARRDFTGELFF
>-|TRBJ2-7|-|TRBV18
TGTGCCAGCTCGCGGGACCCCTACGAGCAGTACTTC
CASSRDPYEQYF
>-|TRBJ2-3|few|TRBV29-1
TGCAGCGTCGACGGCGTCTCACCCACAGATACGCAGTATTTT
CSVDGVSPTDTQYF
>TRBD1|TRBJ1-5|many|TRBV12-3/TRBV12-4
TGTGCCAGCAGCGGGACAGGGATTAGTCAGCCCCAGCATTTT
CASSGTGISQPQHF
>-|TRBJ1-4|few|TRBV7-9
TGTGCCAGCAGCCCCGGGCAACAGTTGGATGAAAAACTGTTTTTT
CASSPGQQLDEKLFF
>-|TRBJ1-2|many|TRBV4-3
TGCGCCAGCAGCCAAGATTCAGGAGGCAGGATTTCCTATGGCTACACCTTC
CASSQDSGGRISYGYTF
>TRBD1|TRBJ2-1|-|TRBV7-2
TGTGCCAGCAGCCGAGACAGGGATGAAAACGGGTTCTTC
CASSRDRDENGFF
>-|TRBJ2-1|many|TRBV2
TGTGCCAGCAGTGAAATTAAGAGCTCCTACAATGAGCAGTTCTTC
CASSEIKSSYNEQFF